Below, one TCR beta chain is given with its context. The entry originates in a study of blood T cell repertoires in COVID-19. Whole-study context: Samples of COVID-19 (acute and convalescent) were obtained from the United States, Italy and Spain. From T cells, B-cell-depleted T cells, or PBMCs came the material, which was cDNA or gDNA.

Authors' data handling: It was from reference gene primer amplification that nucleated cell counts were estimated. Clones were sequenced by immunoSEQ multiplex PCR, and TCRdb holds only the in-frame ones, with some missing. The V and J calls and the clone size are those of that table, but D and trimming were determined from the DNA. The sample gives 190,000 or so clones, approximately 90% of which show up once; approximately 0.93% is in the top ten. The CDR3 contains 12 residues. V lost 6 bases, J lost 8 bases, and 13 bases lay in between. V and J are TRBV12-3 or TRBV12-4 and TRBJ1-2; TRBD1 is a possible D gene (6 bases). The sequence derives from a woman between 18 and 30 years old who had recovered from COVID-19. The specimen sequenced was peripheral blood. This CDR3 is CASSEDRNGYTF. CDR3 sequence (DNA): TGTGCCAGCAGCGAGGACAGAAACGGCTACACCTTC.